This TCR beta chain appears in the sequencing data of a study of early T cells in non-severe SARS-CoV-2 infection. TCRdb reprocessed the 5' RACE reads with MiXCR, giving one entry per CDR3 protein. The sample contains around 71,000 distinct CDR3 sequences, around 13% of which appear only once. J gave up 7 bases and V 3 bases, and 17 bases lay outside the gene matches. CDR3 length: 16 amino acids. Per the germline V gene, CDR1 is DFQATT and CDR2 is SNEGSKA (reference sequence). The clonotype was recovered from an adult who was a healthcare worker with PCR-confirmed SARS-CoV-2 infection or an uninfected control (not recorded which). V usage is TRBV20-1 and J usage is TRBJ2-7, with TRBD2 identical over 8 bases. Sequenced here: whole blood, sampled at baseline. The CDR3 loop is CSASPPDAGGPGEQYF. The CDR3 DNA sequence: TGCAGTGCTAGCCCACCGGACGCGGGAGGCCCGGGGGAGCAGTACTTC.